The present TCR beta chain was sequenced within a study of T cells in Graves' hyperthyroidism and ophthalmopathy. The study, taken as a whole, reports: For ophthalmopathy, model prediction preceded onset by a median approximately 6 months.

Note on this clonotype: Its matching antigen is unknown.

The source material, RNA transcripts, was used to amplify TCR beta CDR3 regions. Initially, a first-round RT-PCR of the TCR CDR3 employed the HTBI primer set. TCRdb redid the calling of the multiplex PCR reads with MiXCR, one entry per CDR3 protein. The sample has 30,000 to 40,000 distinct CDR3 sequences; around 48% are singletons. V was pared by 1 base and J by 12 bases, with 17 bases between. The CDR3 has 15 amino acids. CDR1 SGDLS and CDR2 YYNGEE come from the germline V gene. The receptor was derived from a woman in her forties or fifties with Graves' hyperthyroidism that later progressed to Graves' ophthalmopathy. The chain is built from TRBV9 and TRBJ1-6; D is perhaps TRBD1 (5 bases). The sequencing input was blood. CDR3 DNA: TGTGCCAGCAGCGTACCAAGGGGAGTCGGTAGACCCCTCCACTTT. It translates to CASSVPRGVGRPLHF.